Below are 10 T cell receptor beta chains sequenced from a single sample in a study of T cell responses to AZD1222 COVID-19 vaccine. The repertoire was sequenced with immunoSEQ multiplex PCR; TCRdb's copy has only in-frame clones and lacks some. The sample lists tens of thousands of clones; approximately 90% were seen once. Sequencing used peripheral blood, obtained 28 days after the second AZD1222 dose. The receptors come from an adult who received the AZD1222 COVID-19 vaccine.

This chain connects TRBV6-5 to TRBJ2-7; a possible D gene is TRBD1 (6 bases). In germline, CDR1 is MNHEY, CDR2 SVGAGI. The CDR3 totals 16 residues. Trimming left V 1 base short and J 2 bases short, with 15 bases between. The CDR3, as DNA: TGTGCCAGCAGTTACTTCTCCGGACAGAGGGCCTACGAGCAGTACTTC. As protein: CASSYFSGQRAYEQYF.

This chain links TRBV4-1 with TRBJ2-1; D possibly corresponds to TRBD1 (6 bases). The CDR3 runs to 14 residues. V shed 5 bases and J shed 1 base, with 9 bases lying between them. CDR1 is MGHRA and CDR2 is YSYEKL in the germline V gene. CDR3: CASSEQGSYNEQFF. CDR3 in DNA: TGCGCCAGCAGCGAACAGGGTTCCTACAATGAGCAGTTCTTC.

The chain employs TRBV6-2 or TRBV6-3 and TRBJ1-5; 8 nucleotides align to TRBD1. V dropped 2 bases and J dropped 4; count of bases not matched to a gene: 10. Germline-derived CDR1 and CDR2 are MNHEY and SVGEGT. The CDR3 runs 17 residues. The DNA of the CDR3 is TGTGCCAGCAGTTACGGACAGGGTGGGCCCGATAATCAGCCCCAGCATTTT. It encodes CASSYGQGGPDNQPQHF.

J is TRBJ2-2 and V is TRBV9; 8 bases align to TRBD1. This CDR3 contains 15 residues. The V segment lost 0 bases and the J segment 5 bases; nucleotides outside the gene matches: 3. The V gene's germline CDR1 is SGDLS and CDR2 YYNGEE. DNA of the CDR3: TGTGCCAGCAGCGTAGAGGGACAGGTGACCGGGGAGCTGTTTTTT. Translation gives CASSVEGQVTGELFF.

The chain couples TRBV5-5 to TRBJ1-6; D remains ambiguous. Trimming left V 0 bases short and J 9 bases short, with 13 bases between. This CDR3 has 15 amino acids. Germline loops: CDR1 SGHKS, CDR2 YYEKEE (reference sequence). The CDR3 region is CASSLGRPEGSPLHF. The CDR3, as DNA: TGTGCCAGCAGCTTGGGACGCCCGGAGGGTTCACCCCTCCACTTT.

The chain uses TRBV6-2 or TRBV6-3 and TRBJ1-2; the match to TRBD1 covers 7 bases. Germline values: CDR1 MNHEY, CDR2 SVGEGT. This CDR3 region has 15 residues. V trimming: 2 bases; J trimming: 7 bases; junction bases outside the gene matches: 10. The CDR3 region is CASSYRRTQGFGYTF. CDR3 DNA sequence: TGTGCCAGCAGTTACCGTCGTACACAGGGGTTTGGCTACACCTTC.

V is TRBV19 and J is TRBJ2-7; either TRBD1 or TRBD2 may supply D (7 bases each). This CDR3 is 18 amino acids long. V lost 0 bases, J lost 5 bases, and 23 bases lay in between. The germline CDR1 and CDR2 sequences are LNHDA and SQIVND (reference sequence). CDR3 region: CASSIDLPGRGLRDEQYF. The CDR3 DNA reads as TGTGCCAGTAGTATAGATCTCCCAGGGAGGGGGCTGAGGGACGAGCAGTACTTC.

V and J are TRBV5-1 and TRBJ2-7, with TRBD1 as a possible D gene (8 bases). Germline CDR1 is SGHRS and CDR2 is YFSETQ. V was trimmed by 4 bases and J by 5 bases, leaving 13 bases between them. The CDR3 is made up of 13 amino acids. CDR3 in DNA: TGCGCCAGCAGCAGCGGGACAGGCAACGAGCAGTACTTC. This gives the protein CASSSGTGNEQYF.

In nucleotides, the CDR3 is TGTGCCAGCAGTCTACCCGGGAGGAGCCAAGAGACCCAGTACTTC. Encoded protein: CASSLPGRSQETQYF. The chain is built from TRBV28 and TRBJ2-5; 7 bases agree with TRBD2. The germline V gene encodes CDR1 MDHEN and CDR2 SYDVKM. J gave up 1 base and V 5 bases, and 7 bases lay outside the gene matches. The CDR3 is made up of 15 amino acids.

The rearrangement uses TRBV12-3 or TRBV12-4 and TRBJ2-7; D not certain. V dropped 5 bases and J dropped 0 bases, with 5 bases sitting between them. The CDR3 extends over 12 amino acids. CDR3 sequence: CASSLASYEQYF. The CDR3 DNA reads as TGTGCCAGCAGTCTTGCCTCCTACGAGCAGTACTTC.